The source of this T cell receptor (beta chain) is a study of blood T cell repertoires in COVID-19 (dated by TCRdb to about 2020). Describing the broader study: The collaborator samples originated in the United States, Italy and Spain and spanned the acute and convalescent phases of COVID-19. The samples were drawn from two sources: the first 160 participants of the ongoing ImmuneRACE study, and approximately 1,300 subjects contributed by 6 global collaborators. A freely available public database, intended as a resource for researchers studying the immune response to SARS-CoV-2, is where the repertoires were released. The prospective study material was composed of cDNA or gDNA derived from T cells, B-cell-depleted T cells, or PBMCs. Where available, HLA class I and class II types were taken from metadata supplied by the sample provider and were not determined by assay-based typing. Subjects who had been exposed to COVID-19, were actively infected with it, or had recovered from it provided the deeply sampled blood TCRbeta repertoires that made up the dataset. The sample metadata nearly always contained a de-identified subject ID, COVID-19 status, age in years and sex. What the work shows at the level of the full study, not this receptor alone: The quantity of clinical and demographic metadata differed by source and by participant and was supplied without curation.

CDR1 is given as LNHDA and CDR2 as SQIVND, both from the germline V gene (reference sequence). Measured from the cysteine to the phenylalanine, the CDR3 is 15 residues long. The kept DNA is CDR3 alone, 45 bases in frame from the first base. The germline ends are 11 bases apart after V is trimmed by 4 bases and J by 0 bases. This clone has a handful of counts. Its antigen target is currently unknown. Base qualities are missing; no much larger clone stands one base away. A second Seattle source provided samples from volunteer blood donors who had recovered from COVID-19. The collaborating institutions used their own protocols to collect whole blood in K2EDTA tubes. For TCRbeta analysis, collaborator samples were shipped as frozen whole blood, as isolated PBMCs, or as DNA extracted from either sample type. The immunoSEQ Assay, a bias-controlled multiplex PCR, was used to amplify TCRbeta CDR3 regions from genomic DNA. Regarding the original processing steps: Nucleated cell counts per sample were estimated from amplification of reference gene primers within the assay. To quantify the absolute abundance of each unique TCRbeta CDR3 rearrangement, sequence reads were collapsed and filtered. For each sample, productive Simpson clonality was calculated as the square root of Simpson's diversity index across productive rearrangements. TCRdb took this table from immuneACCESS and kept in-frame rearrangements with V and J called. Such tables lack part of the clones; where checked against another copy, unresolved V genes explain under half of the gap, and the rest is unexplained. That table gives V, J and clone size, and the DNA gave D and trimming. The sample table contains some 300,000 clones; only one count was recorded for 88% of them. Over 6% of the sample is in the top ten clones.

The sequenced sample was peripheral blood. The sequence came from a woman aged 25 to 39 who had recovered from COVID-19. The rearranged segments are TRBV19 and TRBJ2-3, with a tentative D gene TRBD2 over 7 matching bases. CDR3 region: CASSNRGASTDTQYF. The nucleotide sequence is TGTGCCAGTAGTAATCGGGGGGCAAGCACAGATACGCAGTATTTT.